The source of this T cell receptor beta chain is a study of blood T cell repertoires in COVID-19. Study in general: COVID-19 samples from acute and convalescent phases originated in the United States, Italy and Spain. The cDNA or gDNA used as material had been derived from T cells, B-cell-depleted T cells, or PBMCs.

Original processing methods: How many nucleated cells were present was estimated from reference gene primer amplification. Profiling relied on immunoSEQ multiplex PCR, and the TCRdb table lists in-frame clones only, not all of them. V and J calls and clone size are as listed in that table; D and trimming were resolved from the DNA. The sample consists of 240,000 or so clones, around 80% of them appearing once. This clone was seen just once. This CDR3 has 15 residues. J gave up 7 bases and V 1 base, and 7 bases lay outside the gene matches. Germline CDR1 is SGHDT and CDR2 is YYEEEE. The chain has TRBV5-6 and TRBJ2-3; 9 nucleotides match TRBD2. The receptor comes from a woman older than 75 with acute or convalescent COVID-19. The sample comprised peripheral blood. The CDR3 DNA reads TGTGCCAGCAGCTTGTGGCGGGGGGGGCATAATACGCAGTATTTT. This gives the protein CASSLWRGGHNTQYF.